The 18 T cell receptor beta chains below come from one sample, sequenced in a study of CD8+ T cells in alopecia areata. As to treatment: oral pan-JAK inhibitor, 5-10 mg twice daily. As the sequencing template, cDNA was produced by extracting RNA and reverse transcribing it. Using immunoSEQ multiplex PCR, the repertoire was profiled, and TCRdb retains in-frame clones only, with some absent. In the table there are more than 200,000 clones, 40% to 55% of which are singletons. This material consisted of CD4+ T cells sorted from blood, taken at approximately week 37, from a patient treated with tofacitinib. These receptors came from a human donor with alopecia areata.

The chain joins TRBV27 to TRBJ2-2; 9 nucleotides agree with TRBD1. The germline V gene has CDR1 MNHEY and CDR2 SMNVEV (reference sequence). This CDR3 spans 19 amino acids. Losses at the gene ends were 1 base for V and 4 bases for J; bases not matched to a gene: 13. CDR3 sequence: CASSLFVGVGQGPTGELFF. The CDR3 bases are TGTGCCAGCAGTTTATTCGTTGGTGTGGGACAGGGACCCACCGGGGAGCTGTTTTTT.

This clone showed up just a few times. This chain joins TRBV28 and TRBJ1-2, with 9 positions matching TRBD1. The length of the CDR3 is 13 residues. J gave up 7 bases and V 7 bases, and 7 bases lay outside the gene matches. Germline V lookup: CDR1 MDHEN, CDR2 SYDVKM. The chain's CDR3 is CASTLQGAGGYTF. The CDR3 DNA reads as TGTGCCAGCACCTTACAGGGGGCGGGTGGCTACACCTTC.

This clone was counted many times. J is TRBJ1-3 and V is TRBV27; D is uncertain. Trimming pared 9 bases from V and 0 bases from J, leaving 12 bases between. The CDR3 has 14 amino acids. CDR1 and CDR2 (germline): MNHEY, SMNVEV (reference sequence). CDR3 nucleotides: TGTGCCAGGCTACGGAGATTCTCTGGAAACACCATATATTTT. Protein sequence: CARLRRFSGNTIYF.

This clone was seen more than once but under ten times. The genes are TRBV7-9 and TRBJ1-1; TRBD1 matches 9 bases. Trimming cost V 2 bases and J 7 bases; bases outside gene matches: 11. Germline V gene sequence: CDR1 SEHNR, CDR2 FQNEAQ (reference sequence). The CDR3 loop spans 16 amino acids. The CDR3 here is CASSLFKRQGGDEAFF. The CDR3 region has the DNA TGTGCCAGCAGCTTATTTAAGCGACAGGGGGGAGATGAAGCTTTCTTT.

This clone was counted between two and nine times. The J gene is TRBJ2-3, the V gene TRBV29-1, with TRBD2 matching 9 bases. The CDR3 consists of 15 residues. Germline V lookup: CDR1 SQVTM, CDR2 ANQGSEA. V gave up 5 bases and J gave up 6 bases; unmatched junction bases: 12. CDR3 DNA sequence: TGCAGCGTTCAGGGCGGGAGGGCCTCGAGTGATACGCAGTATTTT. This sequence encodes CSVQGGRASSDTQYF.

This clone was observed a few times. The V gene is TRBV19, the J gene TRBJ2-1, with 12 bases matching TRBD2. V shed 3 bases and J 6 bases; nucleotides not matched to a gene: 6. Germline CDR1 LNHDA, CDR2 SQIVND (reference sequence). This CDR3 is built from 16 residues. This chain's CDR3 is CASSMTSGRSSNEQFF. CDR3 sequence (DNA): TGTGCCAGTAGTATGACTAGCGGGAGATCGTCCAATGAGCAGTTCTTC.

In its sample, this clone was seen a few times. The V gene is TRBV28, the J gene TRBJ2-5; 10 bases map to TRBD2. Trimming took 5 bases from V and 1 from J; bases not matched to a gene: 7. The CDR3 contains 16 residues. CDR1 is MDHEN and CDR2 is SYDVKM in the germline V gene. In DNA, the CDR3 is TGTGCCAGCAGTCTTAGCGGGAGGCAGATCCAAGAGACCCAGTACTTC. The encoded protein is CASSLSGRQIQETQYF.

This CDR3 is CASSEGQLQETQYF. The CDR3 nucleotides read TGTGCCAGCAGCGAGGGACAACTCCAAGAGACCCAGTACTTC. V is TRBV9 and J is TRBJ2-5; D possibly corresponds to TRBD1 (6 bases). V lost 3 bases and J 1 base, leaving 10 bases between the germline ends. CDR1 SGDLS and CDR2 YYNGEE come from the germline V gene. The length of the CDR3 is 14 residues. Full variable domain (rest looked up from reference TRBV9 and TRBJ2-5): DSGVTQTPKHLITATGQRVTLRCSPRSGDLSVYWYQQSLDQGLQFLIQYYNGEERAKGNILERFSAQQFPDLHSELNLSSLELGDSALYFCASSEGQLQETQYFGPGTRLLVL.

This clone was found once. The chain couples TRBV9 to TRBJ1-4; D is undetermined. The CDR3 length is 16 residues. V shed 3 bases and J shed 4 bases, with 16 bases lying between them. Looked up from germline, CDR1 is SGDLS and CDR2 is YYNGEE. The CDR3 nucleotides read TGTGCCAGCAGCGGCCAAGACCGAGCAAGTAATGAAAAACTGTTTTTT. It codes for CASSGQDRASNEKLFF.

The chain uses TRBV11-2 and TRBJ1-2, with a possible D match to TRBD1 (6 bases). The V gene's germline CDR1 is SGHAT and CDR2 FQNNGV. Trimming left V 5 bases short and J 2 bases short, with 9 bases between. The CDR3 runs 13 residues. The CDR3 region has the DNA TGTGCCAGCAGCACCGACAGGAACTATGGCTACACCTTC. It translates to CASSTDRNYGYTF.

This clone was found once. The V and J genes are TRBV2 and TRBJ1-4; D possibly corresponds to TRBD1 (5 bases). The CDR3 runs to 11 residues. CDR1 and CDR2 from the germline V gene are SNHLY and FYNNEI. Trimming removed 0 bases from V and 12 bases from J, with 5 bases in between. The CDR3 here is CASSEAGELFF. The DNA for the CDR3 is TGTGCCAGCAGTGAAGCGGGGGAACTGTTTTTT.

V usage is TRBV7-2 and J usage is TRBJ2-2; D is undetermined. The germline CDR1 and CDR2 sequences are SGHTA and FQGNSA. V was shortened by 4 bases and J by 1 base, with 10 bases between the two germline ends. There are 15 residues in the CDR3. CDR3 coding DNA: TGTGCCAGCAGCTCGCGGACGGGGAACACCGGGGAGCTGTTTTTT. Protein sequence: CASSSRTGNTGELFF.

This clone was counted ten times or more. In DNA, the CDR3 is TGTGCCAGCAGCGTAGCGGACCTGGGCGAGCAGTACTTC. Translated: CASSVADLGEQYF. This chain links TRBV9 with TRBJ2-7; D is unresolved. The CDR3 covers 13 residues. Trimming took 0 bases from V and 6 from J, leaving 10 bases between them. Germline values: CDR1 SGDLS, CDR2 YYNGEE.

The chain joins TRBV30 to TRBJ1-5; D not certain. This CDR3 comprises 18 residues. The V gene's germline CDR1 is GTSNPN and CDR2 SVGIG (reference sequence). V was shortened by 0 bases and J by 7 bases, with 25 bases between the two germline ends. The CDR3: CAWSVSGLGGAERQPQHF. CDR3 DNA: TGTGCCTGGAGTGTATCCGGGCTGGGTGGTGCGGAGAGGCAGCCCCAGCATTTT.

The V call is TRBV5-4, the J call TRBJ1-5; TRBD1 might be the D (5 bases). The CDR3 runs 14 residues. The germline CDR1 and CDR2 sequences are SGHNT and YYREEE (reference sequence). Trimming removed 4 bases from V and 4 bases from J, with 12 bases in between. CDR3 DNA: TGTGCCAGCAGCCTCGGCGGGGCAAATCAGCCCCAGCATTTT. Its translation is CASSLGGANQPQHF.

The chain links TRBV6-1 to TRBJ1-2; TRBD1 aligns across 9 bases. The CDR3 is 14 amino acids. From germline, CDR1 is MNHNS and CDR2 SASEGT. Losses at the gene ends were 5 bases for V and 7 bases for J; bases not matched to a gene: 8. The CDR3 region is CASSHRTGEGGYTF. The CDR3 nucleotides read TGTGCCAGCAGTCACCGGACAGGGGAAGGTGGCTACACCTTC.

The chain uses TRBV5-1 and TRBJ2-2, with 13 bases aligning to TRBD2. The ends lost 4 bases at V and 5 bases at J; junction bases unmatched: 8. The CDR3 is 17 amino acids. CDR1 is SGHRS, CDR2 YFSETQ, per germline. The CDR3 here is CASSATSGRADTGELFF. CDR3 bases: TGCGCCAGCAGCGCAACTAGCGGGAGGGCCGATACCGGGGAGCTGTTTTTT.

This clone was seen a handful of times. The genes are TRBV5-4 and TRBJ2-5; TRBD1 is a possible D gene (7 bases). Between the trimmed V and J ends, which lost 4 bases and 4 bases, there was a span of 14 bases. The CDR3 sequence is 14 residues long. Germline loops: CDR1 SGHNT, CDR2 YYREEE (reference sequence). The CDR3 coding sequence is TGTGCCAGCAGCATTCGACAGGGAGGAGAGACCCAGTACTTC. Protein: CASSIRQGGETQYF.